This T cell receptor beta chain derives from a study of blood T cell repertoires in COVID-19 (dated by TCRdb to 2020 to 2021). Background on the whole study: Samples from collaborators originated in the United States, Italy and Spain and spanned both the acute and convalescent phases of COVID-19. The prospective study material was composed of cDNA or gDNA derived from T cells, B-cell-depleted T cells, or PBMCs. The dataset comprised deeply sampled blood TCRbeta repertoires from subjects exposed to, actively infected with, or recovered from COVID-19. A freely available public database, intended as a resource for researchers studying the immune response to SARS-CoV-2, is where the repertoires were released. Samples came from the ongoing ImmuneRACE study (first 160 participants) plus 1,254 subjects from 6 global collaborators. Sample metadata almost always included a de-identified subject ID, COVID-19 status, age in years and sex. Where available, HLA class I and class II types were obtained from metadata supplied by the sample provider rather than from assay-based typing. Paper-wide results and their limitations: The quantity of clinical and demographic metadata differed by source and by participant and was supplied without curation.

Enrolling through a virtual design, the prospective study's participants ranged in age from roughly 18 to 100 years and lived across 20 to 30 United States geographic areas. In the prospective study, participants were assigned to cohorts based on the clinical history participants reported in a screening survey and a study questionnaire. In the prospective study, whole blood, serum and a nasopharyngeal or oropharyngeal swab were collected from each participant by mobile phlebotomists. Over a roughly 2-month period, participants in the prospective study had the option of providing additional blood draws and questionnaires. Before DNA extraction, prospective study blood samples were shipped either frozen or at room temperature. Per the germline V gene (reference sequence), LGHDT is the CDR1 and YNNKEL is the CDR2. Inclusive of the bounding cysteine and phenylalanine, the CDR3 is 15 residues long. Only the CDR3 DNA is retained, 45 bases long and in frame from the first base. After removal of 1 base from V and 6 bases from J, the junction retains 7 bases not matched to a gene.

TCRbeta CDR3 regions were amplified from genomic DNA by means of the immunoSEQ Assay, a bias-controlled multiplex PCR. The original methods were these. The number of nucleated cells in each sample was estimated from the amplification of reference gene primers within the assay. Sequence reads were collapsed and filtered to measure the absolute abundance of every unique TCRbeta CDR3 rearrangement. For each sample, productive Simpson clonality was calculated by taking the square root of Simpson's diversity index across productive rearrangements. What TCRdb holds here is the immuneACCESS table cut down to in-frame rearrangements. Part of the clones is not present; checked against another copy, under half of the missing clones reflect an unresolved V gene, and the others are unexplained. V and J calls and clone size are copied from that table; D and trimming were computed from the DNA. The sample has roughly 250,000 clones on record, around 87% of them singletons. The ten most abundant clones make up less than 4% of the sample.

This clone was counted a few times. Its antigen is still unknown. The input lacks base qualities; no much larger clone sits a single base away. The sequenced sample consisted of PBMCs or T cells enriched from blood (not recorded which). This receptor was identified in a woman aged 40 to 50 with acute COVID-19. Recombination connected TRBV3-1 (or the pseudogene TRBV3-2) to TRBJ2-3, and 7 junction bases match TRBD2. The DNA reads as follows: TGTGCCAGCAGCCAAGGGCCGGGAGGAACGGATACGCAGTATTTT. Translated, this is CASSQGPGGTDTQYF.